These 24 T cell receptor beta chains share one sample of origin, sequenced in a study of blood T cells in healthy people across ages. Sample-barcoded 5' priming and a J-beta primer mix drove a second PCR of 7 to 11 cycles. TCRdb independently ran MiXCR on the 5' RACE reads; one entry per CDR3 protein. The table lists 590,000 or so distinct CDR3 sequences, about 30% of them singletons. The material sequenced was blood. The receptors were gathered from a woman aged 80 or over in good health.

This chain links TRBV20-1 with TRBJ1-2; weak D call: TRBD1 (6 bases). CDR3 length: 13 residues. V lost 6 bases, J lost 8 bases, and 19 bases lay in between. Per the germline V gene, CDR1 is DFQATT and CDR2 is SNEGSKA (reference sequence). DNA for the CDR3: TGCAGTGCCGGAGAGGACAGCGTAGAAGGCTACACCTTC. It codes for CSAGEDSVEGYTF.

Concerning this clonotype itself: This may be a read error: a much more frequent sequence differs by one nucleotide. The rearrangement uses TRBV20-1 and TRBJ2-7; 7 bases line up with TRBD2. CDR1 DFQATT and CDR2 SNEGSKA come from the germline V gene (reference sequence). The CDR3 loop spans 16 amino acids. CDR3 protein: CSTRDSSGPRPHEQYF. The CDR3, as DNA: TGCAGTACTAGAGATAGTAGCGGGCCGAGGCCCCACGAGCAGTACTTC.

This clonotype has only a few counts. A read error may explain this, as a much larger clone is one base away. The rearrangement links TRBV5-1 to TRBJ2-7, with a tentative D call TRBD2 (5 bases). This CDR3 comprises 13 residues. Germline V gives CDR1 SGHRS, CDR2 YFSETQ. V lost 6 bases to trimming and J lost 4 bases, with 14 bases between them. CDR3 protein: CASTYGLGYEQYF. The CDR3, as DNA: TGCGCCAGCACCTACGGACTTGGTTACGAGCAGTACTTC.

The table lists this clonotype with many counts. This chain joins TRBV20-1 and TRBJ2-1; no clear D gene. Germline CDR1 DFQATT, CDR2 SNEGSKA (reference sequence). V lost 6 bases to trimming and J lost 4 bases, with 4 bases between them. The CDR3 runs 10 residues. CDR3 sequence reads: CSAHYNEQFF. CDR3 nucleotide sequence: TGCAGTGCCCATTACAATGAGCAGTTCTTC.

The rearrangement links TRBV4-3 to TRBJ1-5, with D perhaps matching TRBD1 (6 bases). The CDR3 totals 15 residues. V was pared by 5 bases and J by 2 bases, with 13 bases between. Looked up from germline, CDR1 is LGHNA and CDR2 is YSLEER. For the CDR3, the DNA is TGCGCCAGCAGCACGCGGGACAAGGGCAATCAGCCCCAGCATTTT. This encodes CASSTRDKGNQPQHF.

About this clonotype itself: Germline is not matched at one junction end, which may reflect a read error. The chain uses TRBV7-9 and TRBJ2-5, with TRBD2 matching over 8 bases. Germline assignment: CDR1 SEHNR and CDR2 FQNEAQ (reference sequence). The CDR3 totals 15 residues. CDR3 residues: CAGSLAAGASNEQYF. The CDR3 bases are TGTGCCGGCAGCTTAGCAGCGGGGGCCAGCAATGAGCAGTACTTC.

The chain recombines TRBV28 with TRBJ1-2; TRBD1 aligns across 12 bases. Looked up from germline, CDR1 is MDHEN and CDR2 is SYDVKM. This CDR3 region has 15 residues. The V and J ends lost 4 bases and 8 bases, in that order; junction bases with no gene match: 8. CDR3 in amino acids: CASSYRDRGLGGYTF. Here the CDR3 DNA reads TGTGCCAGCAGTTACCGGGACAGGGGGCTAGGGGGCTACACCTTC.

This clonotype was seen more than once but under ten times. A much larger clone differs by one base, so this may be a read error. The gene calls are TRBV25-1 and TRBJ2-6; D is ambiguous. The V end lost 0 bases, the J end lost 0 bases, and 6 bases lay between the germline ends. CDR3 size: 16 residues. The germline V gene has CDR1 MGHDK and CDR2 SYGVNS. The CDR3 DNA reads as TGTGCCAGCAGTGAATATCCGCTCTCTGGGGCCAACGTCCTGACTTTC. Translating it yields CASSEYPLSGANVLTF.

The chain's CDR3 is CASSTTGASGNTIYF. The CDR3 DNA sequence: TGTGCCAGCAGTACGACAGGGGCAAGCGGAAACACCATATATTTT. The chain carries TRBV6-6 and TRBJ1-3; 8 bases line up with TRBD1. The CDR3 consists of 15 residues. CDR1 is MNHNY, CDR2 SVGAGI, per germline (reference sequence). V trimming: 5 bases; J trimming: 4 bases; junction bases outside the gene matches: 7.

In its sample, this clonotype was seen many times. This chain joins TRBV4-2 and TRBJ2-7, with D uncertain. The ends were cut back, 0 bases at V and 3 bases at J, with 12 bases in the middle. The CDR3 length is 15 residues. CDR1 LGHNA and CDR2 YNFKEQ come from the germline V gene. The CDR3 here is CASSQDSQDNYEQYF. CDR3 bases: TGTGCCAGCAGCCAAGATAGCCAGGATAACTACGAGCAGTACTTC.

Many counts were recorded for this clonotype. V gene TRBV6-5 combines with J gene TRBJ1-2; 12 bases line up with TRBD1. Per the germline V gene, CDR1 is MNHEY and CDR2 is SVGAGI. With V trimmed by 6 bases and J by 8 bases, 7 bases remained unmatched. The CDR3 extends over 14 amino acids. The CDR3 loop reads CASRDSGTGGGYTF. CDR3 nucleotides: TGTGCCAGCAGAGACTCCGGGACAGGGGGCGGCTACACCTTC.

This clonotype occurred many times. The chain has TRBV29-1 and TRBJ2-1, with D possibly being TRBD1 (5 bases). V lost 3 bases, J lost 8 bases, and 17 bases lay in between. CDR1 SQVTM and CDR2 ANQGSEA come from the germline V gene. This CDR3 has 14 amino acids. This CDR3 is CSVEGQGGQDEQFF. In nucleotides, the CDR3 is TGCAGCGTTGAGGGGCAGGGTGGTCAGGATGAGCAGTTCTTC.

CDR3 residues: CSAMTGTDTQYF. CDR3 DNA: TGCAGCGCCATGACGGGGACAGATACGCAGTATTTT. The chain uses TRBV29-1 and TRBJ2-3; TRBD2 might be the D (5 bases). The CDR3 has 12 amino acids. Germline CDR1 reads SQVTM; CDR2 reads ANQGSEA. The V and J ends lost 7 bases and 3 bases respectively, with 11 bases between them.

Comment on this clonotype: A clone one base away is much larger, so this may be a read error. This sequence joins TRBV10-3 and TRBJ2-3; TRBD2 aligns across 8 bases. The J segment lost 7 bases and the V segment lost 6 bases, leaving 18 bases of the junction unmatched. Per the germline V gene, CDR1 is ENHRY and CDR2 is SYGVKD. The length of the CDR3 is 17 residues. CDR3 amino acids: CAISRTLAGGLENTQYF. Written as DNA, the CDR3 is TGTGCCATCAGCCGAACTCTAGCGGGTGGTCTTGAGAATACGCAGTATTTT.

The chain uses TRBV28 and TRBJ1-2; D gene unclear. Per germline, CDR1 MDHEN and CDR2 SYDVKM. The V end was cut by 5 bases, the J end by 7 bases, with 17 bases between. The CDR3 is 14 amino acids. CDR3 bases: TGTGCCAGCAGTCCCCCTCTTGGGCAGTTTGGCTACACCTTC. Its protein is CASSPPLGQFGYTF.

The rearrangement uses TRBV2 and TRBJ2-6; no reliable D call. Germline assignment: CDR1 SNHLY and CDR2 FYNNEI. Trimming took 1 base from V and 2 from J, leaving 6 bases between them. This CDR3 comprises 15 residues. The CDR3 DNA reads TGTGCCAGCAGTGAAGGGGGTCCTGGGGCCAACGTCCTGACTTTC. It is translated as CASSEGGPGANVLTF.

This clonotype occurred many times. The rearrangement links TRBV5-6 to TRBJ2-7; D possibly corresponds to TRBD1 (5 bases). The CDR3 consists of 15 residues. The V and J ends lost 1 base and 0 bases respectively, with 11 bases between them. CDR1 is SGHDT and CDR2 is YYEEEE in the germline V gene. The DNA of the CDR3 is TGTGCCAGCAGCTTGTTTGGGGCTAACTCCTACGAGCAGTACTTC. Protein product: CASSLFGANSYEQYF.

The chain carries TRBV6-5 and TRBJ1-3; D ambiguous. The CDR3 has 17 residues. The germline gives CDR1 MNHEY, CDR2 SVGAGI. V lost 0 bases and J lost 2, with 14 bases in between. Here the CDR3 reads CASSYSPPSDAGNTIYF. DNA of the CDR3: TGTGCCAGCAGTTACTCGCCCCCTTCGGACGCTGGAAACACCATATATTTT.

There are many counts of this clonotype. This chain uses TRBV5-4 with TRBJ2-5; D is unclear. The length of the CDR3 is 13 residues. Per germline, CDR1 SGHNT and CDR2 YYREEE (reference sequence). V was shortened by 5 bases and J by 3 bases, with 11 bases between the two germline ends. CDR3 region: CASRENREETQYF. CDR3 coding DNA: TGTGCCAGCAGGGAAAACAGAGAAGAGACCCAGTACTTC.

Of note for this clonotype: A much larger clone differs from this one at a single base, so this may be a read error. The V call is TRBV7-6, the J call TRBJ2-5; unclear D gene. The V gene's germline CDR1 is SGHVS and CDR2 FNYEAQ. The CDR3 contains 13 residues. Here the CDR3 reads CASSLARPEIQYF. DNA for the CDR3: TGTGCCAGCTCTCTCGCTAGGCCGGAGATCCAGTACTTC.

This sequence joins TRBV20-1 and TRBJ1-6; TRBD1 aligns across 10 bases. The germline gives CDR1 DFQATT, CDR2 SNEGSKA (reference sequence). The CDR3 runs 14 residues. Trimming removed 5 bases from V and 8 bases from J; junction bases left unmatched: 6. CDR3 DNA: TGCAGTGCTTTATCGGGACAGGGGTATTCACCCCTCCACTTT. Protein sequence: CSALSGQGYSPLHF.

In this sample, this clonotype turned up many times. The chain recombines TRBV5-1 with TRBJ1-1, with no clear D. The ends were cut back, 6 bases at V and 2 bases at J, with 11 bases in the middle. The CDR3 consists of 13 residues. Germline V gene sequence: CDR1 SGHRS, CDR2 YFSETQ. The CDR3 loop is CASMDPLNTEAFF. The CDR3 DNA sequence: TGCGCCAGCATGGACCCCCTAAACACTGAAGCTTTCTTT. The full variable domain, completed using reference TRBV5-1 and TRBJ1-1, is KAGVTQTPRYLIKTRGQQVTLSCSPISGHRSVSWYQQTPGQGLQFLFEYFSETQRNKGNFPGRFSGRQFSNSRSEMNVSTLELGDSALYLCASMDPLNTEAFFGQGTRLTVV.

This clonotype was seen ten or more times. The chain recombines TRBV7-2 with TRBJ2-7; 8 bases align to TRBD2. The CDR3 is 17 amino acids. The germline CDR1 and CDR2 sequences are SGHTA and FQGNSA. J was trimmed by 1 base and V by 5 bases; bases with no gene match: 13. The DNA of the CDR3 is TGTGCCAGCAGCCGCGGAACCGGCGGGGGGACTTCCTACGAGCAGTACTTC. Amino acids: CASSRGTGGGTSYEQYF.

Of note for this clonotype: This may be a read error: a much more frequent sequence differs by one nucleotide. The V call is TRBV7-3, the J call TRBJ2-6, with TRBD1 as a possible D gene (5 bases). Germline loops: CDR1 SGHTA, CDR2 FQGTGA. The CDR3 is 13 residues long. CDR3 protein: CASSGSGANVRTF. The CDR3 DNA follows: TGTGCCAGCAGTGGATCTGGGGCCAACGTCCGGACTTTC. The variable domain in full, completed from reference TRBV7-3 and TRBJ2-6, reads GAGVSQTPSNKVTEKGKYVELRCDPISGHTALYWYRQSLGQGPEFLIYFQGTGAADDSGLPNDRFFAVRPEGSVSTLKIQRTERGDSAVYLCASSGSGANVRTFGAGSRLTVL.